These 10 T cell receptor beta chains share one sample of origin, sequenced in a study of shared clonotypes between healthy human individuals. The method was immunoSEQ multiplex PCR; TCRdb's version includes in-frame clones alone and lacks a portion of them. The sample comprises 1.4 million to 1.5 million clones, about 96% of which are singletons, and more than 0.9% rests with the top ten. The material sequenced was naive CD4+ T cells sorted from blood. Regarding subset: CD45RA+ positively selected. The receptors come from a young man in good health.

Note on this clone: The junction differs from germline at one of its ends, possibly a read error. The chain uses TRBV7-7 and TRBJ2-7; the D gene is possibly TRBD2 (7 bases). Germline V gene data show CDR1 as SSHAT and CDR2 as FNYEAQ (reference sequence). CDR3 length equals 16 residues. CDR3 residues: CASSLPGAGEVYEQYF. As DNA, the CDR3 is TGTGCTAGCAGCCTACCAGGGGCGGGAGAAGTCTACGAGCAGTACTTC.

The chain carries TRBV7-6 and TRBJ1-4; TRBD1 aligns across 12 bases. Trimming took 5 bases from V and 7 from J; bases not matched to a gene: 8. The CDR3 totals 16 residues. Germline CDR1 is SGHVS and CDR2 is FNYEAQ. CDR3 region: CASSLRRDRGLEKLFF. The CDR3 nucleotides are TGTGCCAGCAGCCTGCGCCGGGACAGGGGGCTTGAAAAACTGTTTTTT.

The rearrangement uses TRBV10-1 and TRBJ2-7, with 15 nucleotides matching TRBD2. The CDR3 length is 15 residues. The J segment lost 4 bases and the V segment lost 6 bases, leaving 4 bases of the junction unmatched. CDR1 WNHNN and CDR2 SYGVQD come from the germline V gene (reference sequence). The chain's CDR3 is CASSAGTSGGYEQYF. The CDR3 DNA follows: TGCGCCAGCAGCGCCGGGACTAGCGGGGGGTACGAGCAGTACTTC.

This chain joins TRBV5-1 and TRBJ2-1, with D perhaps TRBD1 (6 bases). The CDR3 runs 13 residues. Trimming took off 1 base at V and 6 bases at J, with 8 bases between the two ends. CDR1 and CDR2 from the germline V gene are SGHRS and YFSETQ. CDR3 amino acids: CASSLIRGNEQFF. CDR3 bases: TGCGCCAGCAGCTTGATCAGGGGCAATGAGCAGTTCTTC.

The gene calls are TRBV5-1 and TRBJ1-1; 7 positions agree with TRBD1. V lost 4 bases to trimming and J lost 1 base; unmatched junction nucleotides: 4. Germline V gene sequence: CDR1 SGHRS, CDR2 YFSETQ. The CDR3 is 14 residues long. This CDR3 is CASSADRANTEAFF. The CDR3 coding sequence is TGCGCCAGCAGCGCCGACAGGGCGAACACTGAAGCTTTCTTT.

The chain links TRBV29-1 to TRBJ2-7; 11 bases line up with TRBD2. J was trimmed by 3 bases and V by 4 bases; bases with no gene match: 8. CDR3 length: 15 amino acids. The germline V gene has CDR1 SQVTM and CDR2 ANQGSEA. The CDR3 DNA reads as TGCAGCGTTGGAGGGGCTAGCGGGAGGAGCTACGAGCAGTACTTC. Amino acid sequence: CSVGGASGRSYEQYF.

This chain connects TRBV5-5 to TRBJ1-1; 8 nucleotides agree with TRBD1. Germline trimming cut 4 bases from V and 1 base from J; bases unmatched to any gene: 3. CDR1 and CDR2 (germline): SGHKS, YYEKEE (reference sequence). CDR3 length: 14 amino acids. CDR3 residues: CASSVQGGNTEAFF. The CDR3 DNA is TGTGCCAGCAGCGTACAGGGGGGGAACACTGAAGCTTTCTTT.

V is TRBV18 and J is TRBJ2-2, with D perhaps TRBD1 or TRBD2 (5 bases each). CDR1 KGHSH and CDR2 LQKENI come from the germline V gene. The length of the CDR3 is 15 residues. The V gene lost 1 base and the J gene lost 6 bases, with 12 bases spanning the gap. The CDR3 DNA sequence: TGTGCCAGCTCACCACTTCCTAGAGGGGCCGGGGAGCTGTTTTTT. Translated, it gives CASSPLPRGAGELFF.

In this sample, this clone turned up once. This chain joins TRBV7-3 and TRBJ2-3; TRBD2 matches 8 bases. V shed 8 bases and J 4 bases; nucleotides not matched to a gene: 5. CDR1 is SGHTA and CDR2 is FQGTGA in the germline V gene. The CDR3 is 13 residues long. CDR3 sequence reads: CASGDGRADTQYF. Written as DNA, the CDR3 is TGTGCCAGCGGTGACGGGAGGGCAGATACGCAGTATTTT.

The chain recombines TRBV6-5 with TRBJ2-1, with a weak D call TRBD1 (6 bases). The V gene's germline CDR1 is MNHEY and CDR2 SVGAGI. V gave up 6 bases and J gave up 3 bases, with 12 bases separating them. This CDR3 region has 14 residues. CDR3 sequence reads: CASSQDSYYNEQFF. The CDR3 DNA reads TGTGCCAGCAGCCAGGACAGCTACTACAATGAGCAGTTCTTC.